Listed below are T cell receptor beta chains from one sample, sequenced in a study of T cell repertoires in cytomegalovirus infection. TCRdb passed the reads through MiXCR, listing each CDR3 protein once. The sample gives about 900,000 distinct CDR3 sequences, around 30% of which show up once; about 14% is in the top ten. No antigens are known for them. Sequences were derived from cultured CD8+ T cells from PBMCs, sampled from culture after CMV antigen stimulation. Every receptor here comes from a human donor in good health (CMV status not recorded). Some clones in this sample may be carry-over from other donors' samples. Both conserved end residues are part of each CDR3. D genes are given only for firm matches. Some rows mark clone size as missing; the rest say once, few, many or name a class of expanded clone.

J: TRBJ2-3
size: few
V: TRBV27
D: TRBD1
CDR3: CASSLSPYSGQGALSTDTQYF
DNA: TGTGCCAGCAGTTTATCCCCCTATTCGGGACAGGGGGCTCTTAGCACAGATACGCAGTATTTT

J: TRBJ2-7
size: few
V: TRBV27
D: TRBD1
CDR3: CASSSLGQDYF
DNA: TGTGCCAGCAGTTCCCTGGGACAGGATTACTTC

J: TRBJ1-1
size: .
V: TRBV28
D: TRBD1
CDR3: CASSGTGRPNTEAFF
DNA: TGTGCCAGCAGCGGGACAGGGCGTCCGAACACTGAAGCTTTCTTT

J: TRBJ1-2
size: few
V: TRBV25-1
D: TRBD1
CDR3: CASSIDRGDGYTF
DNA: TGTGCCAGCAGTATCGACAGGGGCGATGGCTACACCTTC

J: TRBJ2-5
size: few
V: TRBV7-9
D: .
CDR3: CASSLVEQGGETQYF
DNA: TGTGCCAGCAGCTTAGTGGAACAGGGAGGAGAGACCCAGTACTTC

J: TRBJ2-3
size: .
V: TRBV2
D: TRBD2
CDR3: CAGGLAELTDTQYF
DNA: TGTGCCGGCGGACTAGCGGAGCTCACAGATACGCAGTATTTT

J: TRBJ2-1
size: .
V: TRBV4-2
D: .
CDR3: CASSQGGEYNEQFF
DNA: TGTGCCAGCAGCCAAGGTGGGGAATACAATGAGCAGTTCTTC

J: TRBJ2-7
size: .
V: TRBV5-3
D: TRBD1
CDR3: CASSTYRGDYEQYF
DNA: TGTGCCAGCAGCACGTACAGGGGAGATTACGAGCAGTACTTC

J: TRBJ1-2
size: .
V: TRBV9
D: .
CDR3: CASVTAYYGYTF
DNA: TGTGCCAGCGTTACAGCTTACTATGGCTACACCTTC

J: TRBJ2-1
size: few
V: TRBV6-1
D: .
CDR3: CASSTAGYDEQFF
DNA: TGTGCCAGCAGTACGGCAGGATATGATGAGCAGTTCTTC

J: TRBJ2-1
size: .
V: TRBV27
D: .
CDR3: CAIQGTYNEQFF
DNA: TGTGCCATCCAGGGGACCTACAATGAGCAGTTCTTC

J: TRBJ2-1
size: .
V: TRBV4-3
D: TRBD2
CDR3: CASSPLLAGGPYNEQFF
DNA: TGCGCCAGCAGCCCACTACTAGCGGGGGGGCCGTACAATGAGCAGTTCTTC

J: TRBJ2-7
size: .
V: TRBV15
D: .
CDR3: CATSRDRDAVGPEQYF
DNA: TGTGCCACCAGCAGAGATCGAGACGCAGTAGGACCTGAGCAGTACTTC

J: TRBJ2-1
size: few
V: TRBV2
D: .
CDR3: CASSNPFGERYNEQFF
DNA: TGTGCCAGCAGCAACCCCTTCGGGGAGCGCTACAATGAGCAGTTCTTC

J: TRBJ2-3
size: few
V: TRBV6-6
D: .
CDR3: CASSYQKGTYTDTQYF
DNA: TGTGCCAGCAGTTACCAGAAGGGGACGTACACAGATACGCAGTATTTT

J: TRBJ2-1
size: .
V: TRBV28
D: .
CDR3: CTSSSQGAGGYEQFF
DNA: TGTACCAGCAGTTCCCAGGGGGCGGGGGGCTATGAGCAGTTCTTC

J: TRBJ2-1
size: .
V: TRBV12-5
D: TRBD2
CDR3: CVSGNGGAGYNEQFF
DNA: TGTGTTAGTGGTAACGGGGGGGCCGGGTACAATGAGCAGTTCTTC

J: TRBJ1-4
size: .
V: TRBV12-3/TRBV12-4
D: .
CDR3: CASSLAGDEKLFF
DNA: TGTGCCAGCAGTTTAGCGGGAGATGAAAAACTGTTTTTT

J: TRBJ1-5
size: .
V: TRBV6-1
D: .
CDR3: CASSDADVGSNQPQHF
DNA: TGTGCCAGCAGTGACGCGGACGTAGGGAGCAATCAGCCCCAGCATTTT

J: TRBJ2-5
size: many
V: TRBV12-3/TRBV12-4
D: .
CDR3: CASRTQGGETQYF
DNA: TGTGCCAGCAGAACTCAGGGCGGAGAGACCCAGTACTTC

J: TRBJ1-3
size: many
V: TRBV7-2
D: TRBD1
CDR3: CASSHDRGGGNTIYF
DNA: TGTGCCAGCAGCCACGACAGGGGGGGAGGAAACACCATATATTTT

J: TRBJ1-3
size: .
V: TRBV28
D: .
CDR3: CASSIPGLAGKTIYF
DNA: TGTGCCAGCAGCATCCCGGGACTCGCAGGAAAGACCATATATTTT

J: TRBJ2-5
size: many
V: TRBV7-9
D: .
CDR3: CASSEYRETQYF
DNA: TGTGCCAGCAGCGAATACAGGGAGACCCAGTACTTC

J: TRBJ2-6
size: .
V: TRBV12-3/TRBV12-4
D: .
CDR3: CASSPTDGANVLTF
DNA: TGTGCCAGCAGTCCCACAGATGGGGCCAACGTCCTGACTTTC

J: TRBJ1-2
size: .
V: TRBV7-9
D: .
CDR3: CATRLTYGYTF
DNA: TGTGCCACCCGACTAACCTATGGCTACACCTTC

J: TRBJ1-5
size: many
V: TRBV7-2
D: .
CDR3: CASSLDGLYQPQHF
DNA: TGTGCCAGCAGCTTAGACGGTCTTTACCAGCCCCAGCATTTT

J: TRBJ2-2
size: .
V: TRBV10-2
D: .
CDR3: CASSEGQGGELFF
DNA: TGCGCCAGCAGTGAGGGGCAGGGCGGGGAGCTGTTTTTT

J: TRBJ1-2
size: once
V: TRBV6-6
D: .
CDR3: CASRDHDELDYGYTF
DNA: TGTGCCTCCCGGGACCACGACGAGTTGGACTATGGCTACACCTTC

J: TRBJ1-6
size: .
V: TRBV5-4
D: TRBD1
CDR3: CASSFRGGSPLHF
DNA: TGTGCCAGCAGCTTCAGGGGGGGATCACCCCTCCACTTT

J: TRBJ2-2
size: .
V: TRBV6-5
D: TRBD2
CDR3: CASSAPTGGGATGELFF
DNA: TGTGCCAGCAGCGCCCCAACAGGCGGGGGGGCCACCGGGGAGCTGTTTTTT

J: TRBJ1-5
size: .
V: TRBV28
D: .
CDR3: CASSFDGFSNQPQHF
DNA: TGTGCCAGCAGTTTTGACGGATTTAGCAATCAGCCCCAGCATTTT

J: TRBJ2-7
size: .
V: TRBV12-3/TRBV12-4
D: TRBD1
CDR3: CASSLWDSYEQYF
DNA: TGTGCCAGCAGTTTATGGGACAGCTACGAGCAGTACTTC

J: TRBJ2-1
size: .
V: TRBV20-1
D: .
CDR3: CSARDKAVGNQQFF
DNA: TGCAGTGCTAGAGATAAGGCGGTTGGGAACCAGCAGTTCTTC

J: TRBJ1-1
size: .
V: TRBV7-2
D: .
CDR3: CANSYRPGREAFF
DNA: TGTGCCAACAGCTACCGGCCTGGACGTGAAGCTTTCTTT

J: TRBJ2-5
size: many
V: TRBV7-2
D: .
CDR3: CASSSPGTGLEETQYF
DNA: TGTGCCAGCAGCTCACCCGGGACTGGTTTGGAAGAGACCCAGTACTTC

J: TRBJ1-3
size: many
V: TRBV7-2
D: .
CDR3: CASSSGYAGNTIYF
DNA: TGTGCCAGCAGCTCGGGTTATGCTGGAAACACCATATATTTT

J: TRBJ2-7
size: .
V: TRBV6-1
D: .
CDR3: CASSEVEGGGLYEQYF
DNA: TGTGCCAGCAGTGAAGTTGAAGGGGGGGGGCTCTACGAGCAGTACTTC

J: TRBJ1-6
size: .
V: TRBV19
D: .
CDR3: CASSIGGGIPASPLHF
DNA: TGTGCCAGTAGTATAGGGGGAGGGATCCCCGCTTCACCCCTCCACTTT

J: TRBJ2-6
size: .
V: TRBV4-3
D: .
CDR3: CASSQDQASLGANVLTF
DNA: TGCGCCAGCAGCCAAGATCAGGCATCCTTAGGGGCCAACGTCCTGACTTTC

J: TRBJ2-3
size: .
V: TRBV15
D: TRBD2
CDR3: CATSRDRGTSGVSDTQYF
DNA: TGTGCCACCAGCAGAGATCGTGGGACTAGCGGGGTATCAGATACGCAGTATTTT

J: TRBJ2-3
size: few
V: TRBV7-8
D: .
CDR3: CASSLAEGLSLSTQYF
DNA: TGTGCCAGCAGCTTAGCTGAGGGACTTTCCCTTTCTACGCAGTATTTT

J: TRBJ2-1
size: few
V: TRBV5-1
D: TRBD2
CDR3: CASSLRLAALEQFF
DNA: TGCGCCAGCAGCTTGAGACTAGCGGCCTTAGAGCAGTTCTTC

J: TRBJ2-1
size: .
V: TRBV7-9
D: .
CDR3: CASSPLKTEREQFF
DNA: TGTGCCAGCAGCCCCCTTAAGACCGAGAGAGAGCAGTTCTTC

J: TRBJ1-1
size: .
V: TRBV27
D: .
CDR3: CASSLGGILNTEAFF
DNA: TGTGCCAGCAGTTTGGGGGGGATCCTGAACACTGAAGCTTTCTTT

J: TRBJ1-4
size: many
V: TRBV7-6
D: TRBD1
CDR3: CASSLEGQPNEKLFF
DNA: TGTGCCAGCAGCTTAGAGGGACAGCCTAATGAAAAACTGTTTTTT

J: TRBJ1-6
size: .
V: TRBV15
D: .
CDR3: CATSRERAVSPLHF
DNA: TGTGCCACCAGCAGAGAGAGAGCGGTTTCACCCCTCCACTTT

J: TRBJ2-1
size: .
V: TRBV9
D: TRBD1
CDR3: CASTDTGTGGYNEQFF
DNA: TGTGCCAGCACCGATACCGGGACAGGGGGCTACAATGAGCAGTTCTTC

J: TRBJ2-2
size: .
V: TRBV27
D: TRBD1
CDR3: CASTPPGQGNTGELFF
DNA: TGTGCCAGCACTCCACCCGGACAGGGAAACACCGGGGAGCTGTTTTTT

J: TRBJ1-2
size: few
V: TRBV2
D: .
CDR3: CASSGGRQAFAGGYTF
DNA: TGTGCCAGCAGTGGAGGGAGACAGGCTTTCGCGGGAGGCTACACCTTC

J: TRBJ2-3
size: few
V: TRBV14
D: .
CDR3: CASSRARGTDTQYF
DNA: TGTGCCAGCAGCCGTGCGAGGGGTACAGATACGCAGTATTTT

J: TRBJ2-2
size: few
V: TRBV7-6
D: .
CDR3: CASSNNPPGSDTGELFF
DNA: TGTGCCAGCAGCAATAACCCCCCGGGGAGTGACACCGGGGAGCTGTTTTTT

J: TRBJ2-5
size: .
V: TRBV11-2
D: .
CDR3: CASSSPADFKETQYF
DNA: TGTGCCAGCAGCTCACCCGCGGACTTCAAAGAGACCCAGTACTTC

J: TRBJ1-2
size: few
V: TRBV6-6
D: TRBD1
CDR3: CASSGGQGASYGYTF
DNA: TGTGCCAGCAGTGGAGGACAGGGTGCTTCATATGGCTACACCTTC

J: TRBJ1-1
size: few
V: TRBV7-8
D: TRBD1
CDR3: CASSLPRGALTEAFF
DNA: TGTGCCAGCAGCTTACCCAGGGGGGCTCTCACTGAAGCTTTCTTT

J: TRBJ2-3
size: many
V: TRBV7-8
D: .
CDR3: CASSPRPPAGTDTQYF
DNA: TGTGCCAGCAGCCCTCGGCCCCCCGCGGGCACAGATACGCAGTATTTT

J: TRBJ1-6
size: many
V: TRBV7-6
D: .
CDR3: CASSTGFWDSPLHF
DNA: TGTGCCAGCAGCACCGGGTTCTGGGATTCACCCCTCCACTTT

J: TRBJ2-5
size: .
V: TRBV6-6
D: .
CDR3: CASSFEEETQYF
DNA: TGTGCCAGCAGTTTCGAGGAAGAGACCCAGTACTTC

J: TRBJ2-3
size: many
V: TRBV11-2
D: .
CDR3: CASSLVGSSTDTQYF
DNA: TGTGCCAGCAGCTTAGTGGGCAGTAGCACAGATACGCAGTATTTT

J: TRBJ2-1
size: many
V: TRBV7-6
D: TRBD2
CDR3: CASSLGSGGAFNEQFF
DNA: TGTGCCAGCAGCTTAGGATCGGGGGGGGCCTTCAATGAGCAGTTCTTC

J: TRBJ1-5
size: .
V: TRBV27
D: TRBD1
CDR3: CASSLYPGQYNQPQHF
DNA: TGTGCCAGCAGTTTGTATCCGGGACAGTACAATCAGCCCCAGCATTTT